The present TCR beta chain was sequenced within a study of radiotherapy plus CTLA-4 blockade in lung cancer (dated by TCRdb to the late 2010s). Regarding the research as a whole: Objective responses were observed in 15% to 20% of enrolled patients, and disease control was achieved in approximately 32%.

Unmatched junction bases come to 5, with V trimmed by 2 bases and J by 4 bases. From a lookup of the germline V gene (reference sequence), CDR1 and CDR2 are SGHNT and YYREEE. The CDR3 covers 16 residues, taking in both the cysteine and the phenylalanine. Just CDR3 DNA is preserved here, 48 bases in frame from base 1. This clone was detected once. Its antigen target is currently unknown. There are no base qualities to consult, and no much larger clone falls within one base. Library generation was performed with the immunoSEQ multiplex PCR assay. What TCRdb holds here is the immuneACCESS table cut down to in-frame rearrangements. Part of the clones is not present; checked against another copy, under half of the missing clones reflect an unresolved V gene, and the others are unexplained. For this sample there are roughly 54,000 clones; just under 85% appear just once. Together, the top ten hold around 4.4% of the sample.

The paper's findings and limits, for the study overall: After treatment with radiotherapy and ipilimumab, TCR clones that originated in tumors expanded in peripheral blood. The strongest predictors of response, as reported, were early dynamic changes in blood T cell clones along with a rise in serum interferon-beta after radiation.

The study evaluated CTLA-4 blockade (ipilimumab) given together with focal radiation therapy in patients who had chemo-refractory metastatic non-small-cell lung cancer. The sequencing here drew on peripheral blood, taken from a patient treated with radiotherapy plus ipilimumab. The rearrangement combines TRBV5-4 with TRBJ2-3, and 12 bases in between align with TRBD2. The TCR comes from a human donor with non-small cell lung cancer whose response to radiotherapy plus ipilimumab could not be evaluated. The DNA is TGTGCCAGCAGCTTTAGACTAGCGGGAGTGTCAGATACGCAGTATTTT. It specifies CASSFRLAGVSDTQYF.